This T cell receptor beta chain came from a study of T-cell reconstitution after alpha-beta-depleted transplantation in children. CDR1 is SGHTA, CDR2 FQGNSA, per germline. The CDR3 runs to 16 residues. The ends were cut back, 3 bases at V and 1 base at J, with 15 bases in the middle. This sample's TCRbeta library carried unique molecular identifier barcodes. One entry per CDR3 protein results from TCRdb running MiXCR on the PCR reads. Of about 22,000 distinct CDR3 sequences listed, about a tenth are singletons. In its sample, this clonotype was seen many times. The sequences come from PBMCs from the stem cell graft donor, collected from the stem cell graft. V is TRBV7-2 and J is TRBJ1-2; D is perhaps TRBD1 (5 bases). The TCR sequence derives from a human donor who donated a stem cell graft to a child with chronic granulomatous disease. The CDR3 protein is CASSLGRFNLNYGYTF. The CDR3 DNA sequence: TGTGCCAGCAGCTTGGGACGTTTCAACCTTAACTATGGCTACACCTTC.